This T cell receptor beta chain was recovered during a study of early T cells in non-severe SARS-CoV-2 infection. In the study overall: Sequencing was performed on bulk RNA from unsorted whole blood, leaving chains unpaired. Study-wide findings and caveats: Matching with VDJdb favored anti-spike CD8 responses (missing private and CD4 specificities).

Looked up from germline, CDR1 is MNHNY and CDR2 is SVGAGI (reference sequence). Trimming stripped 8 bases from V and 1 base from J, with 10 bases between. The CDR3 runs 13 residues. Unique molecular identifier tags were affixed to discrete cDNA molecules. A single record per CDR3 protein comes from TCRdb applying MiXCR to the 5' RACE reads. The data contain around 58,000 distinct CDR3 sequences, about 13% of them singletons. Regarding this clonotype: Its target is not known.

This TCR was sampled from an adult who was a healthcare worker with PCR-confirmed SARS-CoV-2 infection or an uninfected control (not recorded which). The sequencing sample was made of whole blood. The chain recombines TRBV6-6 with TRBJ2-3, with D perhaps TRBD1 or TRBD2 (5 bases each). CDR3 nucleotides: TGTGCCAGCTGCCGGGACGGCACAGATACGCAGTATTTT. This gives the protein CASCRDGTDTQYF.